These 12 T cell receptor beta chains came from one sample sequenced in a study of vaccination effects on CD4 cells after COVID-19. Here immunoSEQ multiplex PCR was the method, and the copy in TCRdb shows in-frame clones only, minus some. The data hold 60,000 to 70,000 clones, with roughly 79% observed a single time. With the ViraFEST assay, the study expanded antigen-specific CD4+ T cells using viral peptide pools, then sequenced them. Scientists isolated CD4+ T cells after an approximately 9-day culture period ended. Their recognized antigens are unknown. The sample consisted of CD4+ T cells from PBMCs cultured with HCoV-229E spike peptides, taken before COVID-19 vaccination. The receptors stem from a human donor who received a COVID-19 vaccine.

This clone has just one count. V gene TRBV5-8 combines with J gene TRBJ1-2; D unresolved. Germline CDR1 is SGHTS and CDR2 is YDEGEE. The CDR3 sequence is 15 residues long. V lost 1 base, J lost 0 bases, and 10 bases lay in between. The CDR3 sequence is CASSLIAASNYGYTF. CDR3 DNA: TGTGCCAGCAGCTTGATCGCAGCCTCTAACTATGGCTACACCTTC.

The CDR3 loop is CAISGDSEKLFF. The DNA of the CDR3 is TGTGCCATAAGTGGAGACAGCGAAAAACTGTTTTTT. This chain connects TRBV2 to TRBJ1-4; D perhaps matches TRBD1 (5 bases). The CDR3 runs to 12 residues. V gave up 10 bases and J gave up 8 bases, with 14 bases separating them. Looked up from germline, CDR1 is SNHLY and CDR2 is FYNNEI.

The chain couples TRBV5-6 to TRBJ2-7; 10 nucleotides line up with TRBD1. Per the germline V gene, CDR1 is SGHDT and CDR2 is YYEEEE. The CDR3 spans 13 residues. Trimming took 3 bases from V and 6 from J; bases not matched to a gene: 3. The CDR3 nucleotides read TGTGCCAGCAGCTGGGGGACAGGGGTCGAGCAGTACGTC. Protein sequence: CASSWGTGVEQYV.

The V and J genes are TRBV18 and TRBJ1-2, with TRBD1 identical over 8 bases. Trimming at V came to 3 bases and at J to 6 bases, leaving 6 bases not matched to a gene. This CDR3 is built from 14 residues. CDR1 and CDR2 from the germline V gene are KGHSH and LQKENI. The CDR3 spells CASSPSGQGNGYTF. CDR3 sequence (DNA): TGTGCCAGCTCACCGTCTGGACAGGGAAATGGCTACACCTTC.

V gene TRBV7-3 combines with J gene TRBJ2-2; 7 bases match TRBD1. From germline, CDR1 is SGHTA and CDR2 FQGTGA. V shed 4 bases and J 0 bases; nucleotides not matched to a gene: 5. This CDR3 has 16 amino acids. CDR3 in DNA: TGTGCCAGCAGCTCGCGACAGGGACCGAACACCGGGGAGCTGTTTTTT. Residues: CASSSRQGPNTGELFF.

J is TRBJ2-5 and V is TRBV9; D is possibly TRBD1 (6 bases). V was shortened by 4 bases and J by 7 bases, with 17 bases between the two germline ends. Germline V gene sequence: CDR1 SGDLS, CDR2 YYNGEE. There are 14 residues in the CDR3. This CDR3 is CASSSDRLGRTQYF. The CDR3 nucleotides read TGTGCCAGCAGCTCAGACAGGTTAGGTCGGACCCAGTACTTC.

This chain joins TRBV5-1 and TRBJ1-1; D unclear. Between the trimmed V and J ends, which lost 1 base and 5 bases, there was a span of 18 bases. The CDR3 loop spans 16 amino acids. Germline-derived CDR1 and CDR2 are SGHRS and YFSETQ. Here the CDR3 DNA reads TGCGCCAGCAGCTTGTATCCGGGTTTGATGGATACTGAAGCTTTCTTT. Translation: CASSLYPGLMDTEAFF.

The CDR3 sequence: CASNTVPWGPLISYGYTF. Here the CDR3 DNA reads TGTGCCAGCAACACCGTTCCGTGGGGACCCCTGATTTCCTATGGCTACACCTTC. The genes are TRBV21-1 and TRBJ1-2. TRBV21-1 is a known pseudogene. The CDR3 covers 18 residues.

CDR3 in amino acids: CASSSGAEAFF. The CDR3 nucleotides are TGTGCCAGCAGCTCGGGGGCTGAAGCTTTCTTT. V is TRBV5-4 and J is TRBJ1-1, with TRBD1 as a possible D gene (5 bases). Trimming took off 3 bases at V and 6 bases at J, with 6 bases between the two ends. This CDR3 has 11 residues. Germline values: CDR1 SGHNT, CDR2 YYREEE (reference sequence).

V and J are TRBV19 and TRBJ1-5; no clear D. CDR1 and CDR2 (germline): LNHDA, SQIVND (reference sequence). CDR3 length: 16 amino acids. The V end lost 7 bases, the J end lost 2 bases, and 18 bases lay between the germline ends. The CDR3 sequence is CASTFRGVEGNQPQHF. Here the CDR3 DNA reads TGTGCCAGTACCTTTCGTGGGGTAGAAGGCAATCAGCCCCAGCATTTT.

This clone has just a few counts. The chain joins TRBV28 to TRBJ1-1; the D is unclear. CDR1 is MDHEN, CDR2 SYDVKM, per germline. V lost 6 bases, J lost 9 bases, and 14 bases lay in between. The CDR3 covers 12 residues. In nucleotides, the CDR3 is TGTGCCAGCAGCCAAAACCTTGGGAAAGCTTTCTTT. Translation gives CASSQNLGKAFF. The whole variable domain, filled in from reference TRBV28 and TRBJ1-1, reads DVKVTQSSRYLVKRTGEKVFLECVQDMDHENMFWYRQDPGLGLRLIYFSYDVKMKEKGDIPEGYSVSREKKERFSLILESASTNQTSMYLCASSQNLGKAFFGQGTRLTVV.

The V and J genes are TRBV7-2 and TRBJ2-2; D may be TRBD1 (6 bases). Germline V gene data show CDR1 as SGHTA and CDR2 as FQGNSA. Trimming took off 4 bases at V and 0 bases at J, with 12 bases between the two ends. This CDR3 is 16 amino acids long. The CDR3, as DNA: TGTGCCAGCAGCTCGTCCGGGACACCGAACACCGGGGAGCTGTTTTTT. Translating gives CASSSSGTPNTGELFF.